This T cell receptor beta chain emerged from a study of cytomegalovirus exposure and HLA in healthy donors. On this clone: The antigen remains undetermined.

The ends were cut back, 5 bases at V and 4 bases at J, with 18 bases in the middle. This CDR3 spans 15 amino acids. Germline V CDR1 and CDR2: SGHRS, YFSETQ. The PCR contained 60 Vbeta and 13 Jbeta primers. Sequencing used immunoSEQ multiplex PCR; TCRdb keeps in-frame clones, though not all of them. The table shows over 200,000 clones, with roughly 79% occurring only once. General study results and limits: With high specificity and sensitivity, the classifier reportedly diagnosed cytomegalovirus status. A later look showed TCR association rates differing by HLA locus, highest for DRB1 and lowest for HLA-C. As was reported, the HLA-A and HLA-B alleles of most subjects were accurately predicted from TCR beta sequences. The productive fraction for most TCR beta V segments was about 87% or about 30% in an earlier analysis.

V and J are TRBV5-1 and TRBJ1-1; D is unclear. The source is a woman aged 40 to 50 in good health and CMV-seronegative. The sample was PBMCs. This CDR3 is CASRAPGQHLTEAFF. The CDR3, as DNA: TGCGCCAGCAGGGCCCCTGGGCAGCATCTCACTGAAGCTTTCTTT.